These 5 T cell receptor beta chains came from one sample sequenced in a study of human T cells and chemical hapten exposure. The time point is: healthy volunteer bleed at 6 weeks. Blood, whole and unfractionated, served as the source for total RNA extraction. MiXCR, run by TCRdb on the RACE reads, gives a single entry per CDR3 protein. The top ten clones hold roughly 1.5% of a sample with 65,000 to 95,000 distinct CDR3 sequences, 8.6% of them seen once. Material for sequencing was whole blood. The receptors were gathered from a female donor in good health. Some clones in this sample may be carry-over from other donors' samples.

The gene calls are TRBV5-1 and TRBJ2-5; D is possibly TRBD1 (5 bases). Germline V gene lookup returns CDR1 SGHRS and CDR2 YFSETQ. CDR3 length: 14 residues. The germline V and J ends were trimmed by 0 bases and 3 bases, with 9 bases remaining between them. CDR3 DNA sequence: TGCGCCAGCAGCTTGGTGGCAGGGAAAGAGACCCAGTACTTC. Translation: CASSLVAGKETQYF.

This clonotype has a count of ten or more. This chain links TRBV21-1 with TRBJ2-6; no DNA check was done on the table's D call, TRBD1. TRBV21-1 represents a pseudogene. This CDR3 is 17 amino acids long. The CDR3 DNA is TGTGCCAGCAGCAAAGCGGTCGACAGGGCTGGGGCCAACGTCCTGACTTTC. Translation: CASSKAVDRAGANVLTF.

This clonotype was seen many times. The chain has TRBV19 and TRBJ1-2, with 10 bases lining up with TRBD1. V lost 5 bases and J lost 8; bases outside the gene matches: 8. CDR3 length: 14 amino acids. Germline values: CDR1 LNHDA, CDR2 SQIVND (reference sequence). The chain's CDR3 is CASSPRDRGGGYTF. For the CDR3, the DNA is TGTGCCAGTAGTCCAAGGGACAGGGGAGGCGGCTACACCTTC. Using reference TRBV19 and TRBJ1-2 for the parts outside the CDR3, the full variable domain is DGGITQSPKYLFRKEGQNVTLSCEQNLNHDAMYWYRQDPGQGLRLIYYSQIVNDFQKGDIAEGYSVSREKKESFPLTVTSAQKNPTAFYLCASSPRDRGGGYTFGSGTRLTVV.

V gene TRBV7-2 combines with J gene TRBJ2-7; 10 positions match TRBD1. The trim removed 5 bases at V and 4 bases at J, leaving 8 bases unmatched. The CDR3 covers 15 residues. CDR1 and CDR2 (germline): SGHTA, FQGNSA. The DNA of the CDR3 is TGTGCCAGCAGCCCACAGACAGGGGGCACGTACGAGCAGTACTTC. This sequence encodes CASSPQTGGTYEQYF.

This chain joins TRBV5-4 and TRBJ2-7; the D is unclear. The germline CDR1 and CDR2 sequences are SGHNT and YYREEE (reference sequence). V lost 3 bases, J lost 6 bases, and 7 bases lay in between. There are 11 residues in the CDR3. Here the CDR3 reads CASSWASEQYF. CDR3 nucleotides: TGTGCCAGCAGCTGGGCCTCCGAGCAGTACTTC.